The 5 T cell receptor beta chains reported below all come from one sample, sequenced in a study of cytomegalovirus exposure and HLA in healthy donors. PCR used 60 Vbeta primers and 13 Jbeta primers. Assay: immunoSEQ multiplex PCR; the TCRdb copy retains only in-frame clones and omits some. The data contain 70,000 to 95,000 clones, around 80% of them singletons. The sequenced sample consisted of PBMCs. The receptors originated from a man aged 18 to 29 in good health and CMV-seronegative.

The V gene is TRBV5-4, the J gene TRBJ1-2; 11 bases agree with TRBD1. CDR3 length: 15 amino acids. With 5 bases clipped from V and 5 bases from J, the junction kept 8 bases outside the gene matches. CDR1 and CDR2 from the germline V gene are SGHNT and YYREEE (reference sequence). As DNA, the CDR3 is TGTGCCAGCAGATCCGGACAGGGGGCTAGATATGGCTACACCTTC. Translating it yields CASRSGQGARYGYTF.

The J gene is TRBJ1-6, the V gene TRBV6-1; D perhaps matches TRBD1 (5 bases). Germline loops: CDR1 MNHNS, CDR2 SASEGT. The V and J ends lost 3 bases and 11 bases respectively, with 14 bases between them. The CDR3 spans 14 residues. The CDR3 loop is CASSDQAGYTPLHF. The CDR3 DNA sequence: TGTGCCAGCAGTGATCAGGCAGGGTATACACCCCTCCACTTT.

The V and J genes are TRBV28 and TRBJ2-5, with D unresolved. This CDR3 has 14 residues. CDR1 and CDR2 (germline): MDHEN, SYDVKM. Trimming left V 0 bases short and J 2 bases short, with 7 bases between. Written as DNA, the CDR3 is TGTGCCAGCAGTTTATGGACACAACAAGAGACCCAGTACTTC. Its protein is CASSLWTQQETQYF.

The rearrangement joins TRBV27 to TRBJ2-7; D remains ambiguous. The CDR3 sequence is 13 residues long. Trimming shortened V by 3 bases and J by 2 bases, and 8 bases separated the two germline ends. Germline loops: CDR1 MNHEY, CDR2 SMNVEV (reference sequence). CDR3 amino acids: CASSLPGTYEQYF. CDR3 bases: TGTGCCAGCAGTTTGCCAGGAACCTACGAGCAGTACTTC.

In its sample, this clone was seen a few times. V usage is TRBV15 and J usage is TRBJ1-4; 7 bases match TRBD1. This CDR3 is built from 18 residues. Germline loops: CDR1 LNHNV, CDR2 YYDKDF (reference sequence). After removal of 6 bases from V and 7 bases from J, the junction contained 20 bases not matched to a gene. CDR3: CATRNRQGDIFSAEKLFF. CDR3 nucleotides: TGTGCCACCAGAAACCGACAGGGCGATATTTTCTCTGCTGAAAAACTGTTTTTT.